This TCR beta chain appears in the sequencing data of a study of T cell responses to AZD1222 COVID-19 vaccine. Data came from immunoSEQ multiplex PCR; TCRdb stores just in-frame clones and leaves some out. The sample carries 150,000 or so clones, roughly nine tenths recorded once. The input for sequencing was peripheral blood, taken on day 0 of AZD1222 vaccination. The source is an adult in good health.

In DNA form, the CDR3 reads TGCGCCAGCAGCCTCAAGGCAGGGGGAGTTTCCGGGGAGCTGTTTTTT. Translating it yields CASSLKAGGVSGELFF. The chain joins TRBV4-1 to TRBJ2-2; TRBD1 matches at 7 bases. This CDR3 comprises 16 residues. Trimming removed 4 bases from V and 6 bases from J; junction bases left unmatched: 11. The germline CDR1 and CDR2 sequences are MGHRA and YSYEKL.